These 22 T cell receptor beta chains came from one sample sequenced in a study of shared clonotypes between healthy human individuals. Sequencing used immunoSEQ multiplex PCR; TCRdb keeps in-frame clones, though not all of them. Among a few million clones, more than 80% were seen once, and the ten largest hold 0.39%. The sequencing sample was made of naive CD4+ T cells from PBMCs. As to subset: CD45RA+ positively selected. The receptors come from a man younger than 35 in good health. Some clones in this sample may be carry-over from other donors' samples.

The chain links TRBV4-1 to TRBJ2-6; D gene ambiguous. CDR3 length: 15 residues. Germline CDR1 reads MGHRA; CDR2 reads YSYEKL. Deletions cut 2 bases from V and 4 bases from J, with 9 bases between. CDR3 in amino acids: CASSQPRSGANVLTF. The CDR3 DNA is TGCGCCAGCAGCCAACCCAGATCGGGGGCCAACGTCCTGACTTTC.

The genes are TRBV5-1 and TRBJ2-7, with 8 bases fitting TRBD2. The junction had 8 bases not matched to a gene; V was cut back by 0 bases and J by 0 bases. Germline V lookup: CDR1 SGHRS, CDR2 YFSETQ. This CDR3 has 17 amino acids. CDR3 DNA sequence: TGCGCCAGCAGCTTGGGGGCTAGCGGGTACTCCTCCTACGAGCAGTACTTC. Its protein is CASSLGASGYSSYEQYF.

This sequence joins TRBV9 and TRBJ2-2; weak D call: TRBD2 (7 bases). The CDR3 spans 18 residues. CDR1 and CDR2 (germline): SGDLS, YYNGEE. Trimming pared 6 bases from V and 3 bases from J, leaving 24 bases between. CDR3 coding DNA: TGTGCCAGCACCTCTCGGATCGGGAGAGGGGGGGACACCGGGGAGCTGTTTTTT. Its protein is CASTSRIGRGGDTGELFF.

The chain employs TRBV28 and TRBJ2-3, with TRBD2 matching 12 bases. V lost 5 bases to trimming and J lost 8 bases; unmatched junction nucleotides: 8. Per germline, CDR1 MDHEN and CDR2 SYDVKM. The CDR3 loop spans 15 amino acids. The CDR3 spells CASSEASGRASTQYF. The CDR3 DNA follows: TGTGCCAGCAGTGAGGCTAGCGGGAGGGCAAGTACGCAGTATTTT.

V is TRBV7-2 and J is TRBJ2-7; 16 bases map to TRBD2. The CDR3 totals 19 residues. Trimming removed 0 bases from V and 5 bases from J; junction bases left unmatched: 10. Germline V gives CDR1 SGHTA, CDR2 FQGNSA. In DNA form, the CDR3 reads TGTGCCAGCAGCTTAGCGATACCGGGACTAGCGGGAGGGACTAACGAGCAGTACTTC. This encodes CASSLAIPGLAGGTNEQYF. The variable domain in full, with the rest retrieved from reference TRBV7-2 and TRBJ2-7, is GAGVSQSPSNKVTEKGKDVELRCDPISGHTALYWYRQSLGQGLEFLIYFQGNSAPDKSGLPSDRFSAERTGGSVSTLTIQRTQQEDSAVYLCASSLAIPGLAGGTNEQYFGPGTRLTVT.

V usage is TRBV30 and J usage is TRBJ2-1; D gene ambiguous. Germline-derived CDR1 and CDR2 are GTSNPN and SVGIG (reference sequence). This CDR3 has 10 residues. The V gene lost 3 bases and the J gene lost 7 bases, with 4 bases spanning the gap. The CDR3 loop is CAWRQNEQFF. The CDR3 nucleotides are TGTGCCTGGAGACAGAATGAGCAGTTCTTC.

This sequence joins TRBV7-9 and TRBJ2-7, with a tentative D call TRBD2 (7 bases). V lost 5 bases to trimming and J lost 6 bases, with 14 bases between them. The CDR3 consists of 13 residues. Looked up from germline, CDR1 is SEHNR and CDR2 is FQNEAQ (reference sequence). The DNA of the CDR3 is TGTGCCAGCAGCCCCGTGGGGGGGCTCGAGCAGTACTTC. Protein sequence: CASSPVGGLEQYF.

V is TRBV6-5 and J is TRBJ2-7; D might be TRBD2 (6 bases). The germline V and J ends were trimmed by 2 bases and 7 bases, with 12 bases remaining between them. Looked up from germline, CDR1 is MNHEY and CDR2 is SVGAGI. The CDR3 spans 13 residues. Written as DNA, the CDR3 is TGTGCCAGCAGTTACCGGGGGTCCGGTGAGCAGTACTTC. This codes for CASSYRGSGEQYF.

CDR3 region: CASSRLLSGNTIYF. CDR3 DNA sequence: TGCGCCAGCAGCCGACTGCTCTCTGGAAACACCATATATTTT. This chain joins TRBV4-1 and TRBJ1-3; D uncertain. V shed 4 bases and J shed 0 bases, with 7 bases lying between them. Per germline, CDR1 MGHRA and CDR2 YSYEKL. This CDR3 contains 14 residues.

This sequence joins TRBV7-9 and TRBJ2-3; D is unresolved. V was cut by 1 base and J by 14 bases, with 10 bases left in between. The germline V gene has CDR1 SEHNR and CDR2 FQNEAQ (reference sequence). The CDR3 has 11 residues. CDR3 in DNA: TGTGCCAGCAGCTTAGTGGAGTCAGTGTATTTT. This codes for CASSLVESVYF.

The CDR3 protein is CASSLDVAFGVHTGELFF. CDR3 coding DNA: TGCGCCAGCAGCTTGGACGTAGCATTTGGAGTGCACACCGGGGAGCTGTTTTTT. The chain recombines TRBV5-1 with TRBJ2-2; unclear D gene. Per the germline V gene, CDR1 is SGHRS and CDR2 is YFSETQ. V was cut by 0 bases and J by 3 bases, with 18 bases left in between. This CDR3 contains 18 residues.

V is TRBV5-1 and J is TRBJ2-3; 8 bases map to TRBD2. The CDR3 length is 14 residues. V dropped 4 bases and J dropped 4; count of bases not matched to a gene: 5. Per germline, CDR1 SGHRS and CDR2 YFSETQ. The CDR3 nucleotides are TGCGCCAGCAGCCTTAGCGGGATCGCAGATACGCAGTATTTT. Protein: CASSLSGIADTQYF.

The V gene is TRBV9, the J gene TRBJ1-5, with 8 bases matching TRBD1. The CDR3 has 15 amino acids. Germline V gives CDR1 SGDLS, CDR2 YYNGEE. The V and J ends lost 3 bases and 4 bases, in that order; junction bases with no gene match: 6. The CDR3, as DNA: TGTGCCAGCAGCGCCGGGACAGGCTTAAATCAGCCCCAGCATTTT. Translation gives CASSAGTGLNQPQHF. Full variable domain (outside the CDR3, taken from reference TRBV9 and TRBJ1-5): DSGVTQTPKHLITATGQRVTLRCSPRSGDLSVYWYQQSLDQGLQFLIQYYNGEERAKGNILERFSAQQFPDLHSELNLSSLELGDSALYFCASSAGTGLNQPQHFGDGTRLSIL.

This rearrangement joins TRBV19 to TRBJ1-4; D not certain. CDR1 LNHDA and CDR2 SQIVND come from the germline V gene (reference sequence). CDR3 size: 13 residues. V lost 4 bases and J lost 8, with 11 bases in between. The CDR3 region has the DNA TGTGCCAGTAGTAGGTCGGGGAACGAAAAACTGTTTTTT. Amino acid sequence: CASSRSGNEKLFF.

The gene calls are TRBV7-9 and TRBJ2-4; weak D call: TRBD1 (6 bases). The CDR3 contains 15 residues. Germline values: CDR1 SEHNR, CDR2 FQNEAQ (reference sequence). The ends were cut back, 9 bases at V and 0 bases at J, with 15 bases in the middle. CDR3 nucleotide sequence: TGTGCCAGGGTCAGGGGTTCCTTAGCCAAAAACATTCAGTACTTC. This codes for CARVRGSLAKNIQYF.

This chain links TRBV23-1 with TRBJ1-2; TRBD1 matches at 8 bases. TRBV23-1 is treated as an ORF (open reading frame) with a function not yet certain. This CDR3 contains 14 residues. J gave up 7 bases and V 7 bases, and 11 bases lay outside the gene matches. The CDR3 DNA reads TGCGCCAGCACCCTTCCGCAGGGGGCGCTTGGCTACACCTTC. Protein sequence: CASTLPQGALGYTF.

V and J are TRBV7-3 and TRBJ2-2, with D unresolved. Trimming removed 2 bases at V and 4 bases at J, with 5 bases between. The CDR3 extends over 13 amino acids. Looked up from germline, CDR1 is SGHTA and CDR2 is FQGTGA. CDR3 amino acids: CASSLFFTGELFF. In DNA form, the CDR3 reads TGTGCCAGCAGCTTATTCTTCACCGGGGAGCTGTTTTTT.

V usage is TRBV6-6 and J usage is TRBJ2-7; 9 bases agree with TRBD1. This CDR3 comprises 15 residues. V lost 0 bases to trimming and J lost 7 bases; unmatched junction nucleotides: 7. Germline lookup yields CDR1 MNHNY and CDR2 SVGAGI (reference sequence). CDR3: CASSYSGRGTGEQYF. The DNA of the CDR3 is TGTGCCAGCAGTTACTCGGGCAGAGGGACAGGGGAGCAGTACTTC.

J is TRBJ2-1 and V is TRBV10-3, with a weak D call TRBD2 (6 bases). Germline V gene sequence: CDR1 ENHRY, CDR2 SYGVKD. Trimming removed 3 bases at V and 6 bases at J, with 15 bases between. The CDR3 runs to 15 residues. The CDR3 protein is CAISEGSGPGNEQFF. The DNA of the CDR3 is TGTGCCATCAGTGAAGGGAGCGGGCCGGGCAATGAGCAGTTCTTC.

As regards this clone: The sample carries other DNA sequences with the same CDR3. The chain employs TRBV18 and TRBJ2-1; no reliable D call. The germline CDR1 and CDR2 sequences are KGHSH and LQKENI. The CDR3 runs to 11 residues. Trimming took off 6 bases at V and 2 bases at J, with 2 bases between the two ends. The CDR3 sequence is CASSPYNEQFF. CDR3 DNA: TGTGCCAGCTCCCCCTACAATGAGCAGTTCTTC.

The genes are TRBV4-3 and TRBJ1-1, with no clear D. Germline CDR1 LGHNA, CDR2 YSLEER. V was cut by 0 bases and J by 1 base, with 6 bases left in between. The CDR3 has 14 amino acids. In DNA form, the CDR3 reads TGCGCCAGCAGCCAAGATGGTCAGAACACTGAAGCTTTCTTT. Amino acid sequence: CASSQDGQNTEAFF.

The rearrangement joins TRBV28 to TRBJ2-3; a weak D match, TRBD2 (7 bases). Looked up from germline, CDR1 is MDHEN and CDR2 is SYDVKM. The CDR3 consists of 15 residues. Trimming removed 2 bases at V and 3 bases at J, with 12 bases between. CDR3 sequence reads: CASSLGGARTDTQYF. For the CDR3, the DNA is TGTGCCAGCAGTTTAGGGGGGGCTAGGACAGATACGCAGTATTTT. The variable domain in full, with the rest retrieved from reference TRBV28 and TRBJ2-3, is DVKVTQSSRYLVKRTGEKVFLECVQDMDHENMFWYRQDPGLGLRLIYFSYDVKMKEKGDIPEGYSVSREKKERFSLILESASTNQTSMYLCASSLGGARTDTQYFGPGTRLTVL.